This T cell receptor (beta chain) was recorded in a study of vaccination effects on CD4 cells after COVID-19. The overall study: Everyone in the study got two shots of either the BNT162b2 or mRNA-1273 vaccine. Study outcomes and limitations: Marked clonal contraction of infection- and vaccine-induced clones was seen late after vaccination.

ViraFEST used viral peptide pools to expand antigen-specific CD4+ T cells before sequencing. Isolating CD4+ T cells followed less than 11 days of culture. The vaccine recipients had no prior SARS-CoV-2 infection, with negative nucleocapsid antibodies. On days 3 and 7, fresh IL-2 medium replaced half the medium. On this clone itself: Its target is not known.

Libraries were prepared by immunoSEQ multiplex PCR; TCRdb keeps only in-frame clonotypes and omits some of them. The profile covers fewer than 30,000 clones, with 72% appearing a single time and over 9.5% taken by the ten largest. Specimen: CD4+ T cells from PBMCs cultured with SARS-CoV-2 spike peptides, collected before COVID-19 vaccination. The receptor's source is a human donor who received a COVID-19 vaccine.

The CDR3 loop is CASSRSGGPYEQYF. The CDR3 DNA sequence: TGTGCCAGCAGCCGTAGCGGGGGGCCGTACGAGCAGTACTTC. The J gene is TRBJ2-7, the V gene TRBV3-1 (or the pseudogene TRBV3-2), with 10 nucleotides matching TRBD2. Trimming at V came to 4 bases and at J to 4 bases, leaving 4 bases not matched to a gene. The CDR3 spans 14 residues. CDR1 and CDR2 from the germline V gene are LGHDT and YNNKEL (reference sequence).